Following are 4 T cell receptor beta chains from one sample sequenced in a study of cytomegalovirus exposure and HLA in healthy donors. PCR employed 60 Vbeta and 13 Jbeta primers. The assay was immunoSEQ multiplex PCR, and TCRdb's table has in-frame clones only and misses some. The table has about 120,000 clones, approximately 76% seen once. Sequencing was carried out using PBMCs. These receptors all stem from a man aged 50-60 years in good health and CMV-seropositive.

This clone appeared once. The V gene is TRBV6-6, the J gene TRBJ2-1; TRBD1 matches at 11 bases. The V segment lost 6 bases and the J segment 7 bases; nucleotides outside the gene matches: 8. Germline CDR1 MNHNY, CDR2 SVGAGI (reference sequence). This CDR3 region has 15 residues. The CDR3 bases are TGTGCCAGCAGCCTACCGGGACAGGGGGTGAATGAGCAGTTCTTC. It is translated as CASSLPGQGVNEQFF.

This clone turned up a few times. The genes are TRBV7-2 and TRBJ2-6; 8 nucleotides line up with TRBD2. Trimming cost V 4 bases and J 2 bases; bases outside gene matches: 7. The length of the CDR3 is 17 residues. Germline CDR1 and CDR2: SGHTA and FQGNSA. Written as DNA, the CDR3 is TGTGCCAGCAGCTCTCTCGGGACTAGTGCTGGGGCCAACGTCCTGACTTTC. Translation: CASSSLGTSAGANVLTF. The full variable domain, in which reference TRBV7-2 and TRBJ2-6 provide the parts outside the CDR3, is GAGVSQSPSNKVTEKGKDVELRCDPISGHTALYWYRQSLGQGLEFLIYFQGNSAPDKSGLPSDRFSAERTGGSVSTLTIQRTQQEDSAVYLCASSSLGTSAGANVLTFGAGSRLTVL.

The chain couples TRBV28 to TRBJ2-3, with 7 bases matching TRBD1. The CDR3 is 16 amino acids. J gave up 2 bases and V 10 bases, and 15 bases lay outside the gene matches. CDR1 is MDHEN, CDR2 SYDVKM, per germline. In DNA, the CDR3 is TGTGCCACCAAGCCACTCCCGGGACAGACCACAGATACGCAGTATTTT. Its translation is CATKPLPGQTTDTQYF.

The chain links TRBV7-2 to TRBJ2-7; 9 bases are shared with TRBD2. CDR3 size: 15 residues. Germline CDR1 and CDR2: SGHTA and FQGNSA. Trimming cost V 5 bases and J 4 bases; bases outside gene matches: 9. The CDR3, as DNA: TGTGCCAGCAGCGTTATGACTAGCGGCGTTTACGAGCAGTACTTC. Translated: CASSVMTSGVYEQYF. The full variable domain, with the rest looked up from reference TRBV7-2 and TRBJ2-7, is GAGVSQSPSNKVTEKGKDVELRCDPISGHTALYWYRQSLGQGLEFLIYFQGNSAPDKSGLPSDRFSAERTGGSVSTLTIQRTQQEDSAVYLCASSVMTSGVYEQYFGPGTRLTVT.